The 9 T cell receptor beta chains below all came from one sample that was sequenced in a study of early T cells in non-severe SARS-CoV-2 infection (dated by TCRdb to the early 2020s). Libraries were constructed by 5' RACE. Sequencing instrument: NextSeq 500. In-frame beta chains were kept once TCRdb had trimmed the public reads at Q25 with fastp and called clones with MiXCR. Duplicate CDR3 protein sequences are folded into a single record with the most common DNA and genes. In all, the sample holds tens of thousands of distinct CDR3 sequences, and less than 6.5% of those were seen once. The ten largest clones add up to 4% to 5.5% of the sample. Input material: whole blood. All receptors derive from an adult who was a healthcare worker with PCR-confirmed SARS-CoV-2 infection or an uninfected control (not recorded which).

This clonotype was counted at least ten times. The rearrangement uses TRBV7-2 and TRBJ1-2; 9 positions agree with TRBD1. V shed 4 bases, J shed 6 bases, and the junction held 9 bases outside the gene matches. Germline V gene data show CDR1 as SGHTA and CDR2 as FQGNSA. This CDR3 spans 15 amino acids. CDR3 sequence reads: CASSSNQQGANGYTF. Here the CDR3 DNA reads TGTGCCAGCAGCTCAAACCAACAGGGGGCGAATGGCTACACCTTC.

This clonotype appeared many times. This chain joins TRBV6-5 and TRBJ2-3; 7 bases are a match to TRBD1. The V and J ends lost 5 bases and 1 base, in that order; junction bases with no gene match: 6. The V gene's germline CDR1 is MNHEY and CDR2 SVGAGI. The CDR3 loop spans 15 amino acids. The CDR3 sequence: CASSLRGSGTDTQYF. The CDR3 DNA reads TGTGCCAGCAGTCTCAGGGGGTCGGGCACAGATACGCAGTATTTT.

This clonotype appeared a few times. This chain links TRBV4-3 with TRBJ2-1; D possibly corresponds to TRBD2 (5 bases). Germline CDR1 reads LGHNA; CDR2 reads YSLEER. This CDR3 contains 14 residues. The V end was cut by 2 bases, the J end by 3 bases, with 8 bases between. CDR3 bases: TGCGCCAGCAGCCAAACTAGTGTCTACAATGAGCAGTTCTTC. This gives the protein CASSQTSVYNEQFF.

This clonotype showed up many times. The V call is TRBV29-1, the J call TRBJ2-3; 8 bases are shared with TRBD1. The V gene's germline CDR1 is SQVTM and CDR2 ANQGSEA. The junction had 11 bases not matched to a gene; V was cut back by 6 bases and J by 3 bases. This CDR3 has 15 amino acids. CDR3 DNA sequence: TGCAGCGTAAGTCGCTCAGGGGGCATAACAGATACGCAGTATTTT. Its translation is CSVSRSGGITDTQYF.

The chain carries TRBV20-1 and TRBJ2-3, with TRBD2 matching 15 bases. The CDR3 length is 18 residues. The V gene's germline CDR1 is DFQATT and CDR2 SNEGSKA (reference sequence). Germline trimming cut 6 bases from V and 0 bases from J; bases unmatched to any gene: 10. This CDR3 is CSAALGTSGRTSTDTQYF. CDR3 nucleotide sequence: TGCAGTGCCGCCCTGGGGACTAGCGGGAGGACTAGCACAGATACGCAGTATTTT.

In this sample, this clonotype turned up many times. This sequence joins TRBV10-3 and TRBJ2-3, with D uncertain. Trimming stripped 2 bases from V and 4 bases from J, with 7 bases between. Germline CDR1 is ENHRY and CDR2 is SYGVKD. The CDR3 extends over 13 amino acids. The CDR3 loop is CAISEPGADTQYF. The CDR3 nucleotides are TGTGCCATCAGTGAGCCCGGCGCAGATACGCAGTATTTT.

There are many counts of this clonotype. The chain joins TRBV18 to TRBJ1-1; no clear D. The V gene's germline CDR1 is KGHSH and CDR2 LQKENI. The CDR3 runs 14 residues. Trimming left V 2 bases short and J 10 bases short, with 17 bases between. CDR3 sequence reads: CASSPITVAEVAFF. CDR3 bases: TGTGCCAGCTCACCAATAACCGTCGCCGAGGTAGCTTTCTTT.

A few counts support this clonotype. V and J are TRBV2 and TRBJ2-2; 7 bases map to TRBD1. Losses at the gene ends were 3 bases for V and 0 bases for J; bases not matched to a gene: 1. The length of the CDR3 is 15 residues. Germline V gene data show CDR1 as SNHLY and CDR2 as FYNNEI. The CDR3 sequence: CASSDQGANTGELFF. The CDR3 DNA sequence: TGTGCCAGCAGTGACCAGGGGGCGAACACCGGGGAGCTGTTTTTT. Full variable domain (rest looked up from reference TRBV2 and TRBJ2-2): EPEVTQTPSHQVTQMGQEVILRCVPISNHLYFYWYRQILGQKVEFLVSFYNNEISEKSEIFDDQFSVERPDGSNFTLKIRSTKLEDSAMYFCASSDQGANTGELFFGEGSRLTVL.

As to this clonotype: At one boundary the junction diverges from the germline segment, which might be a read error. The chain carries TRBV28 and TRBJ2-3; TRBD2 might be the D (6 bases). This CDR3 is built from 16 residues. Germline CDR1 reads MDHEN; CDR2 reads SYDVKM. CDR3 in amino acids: CVSSPLAGSYTDTQYF. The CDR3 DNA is TGTGTCAGCAGTCCGCTAGCCGGGAGCTACACAGATACGCAGTATTTT.